This T cell receptor beta chain was profiled in a study of prognosis after radiotherapy for stage I lung cancer. Study-level information: Concurrent therapy with stereotactic body radiotherapy was given to no patient. While some 15 patients showed no significant progression after radiotherapy, a few developed distant metastases at a median of about 7 months.

Study results and limitations: Diminished Shannon entropy following stereotactic body radiation therapy characterized patients who developed distant metastases. Samples before stereotactic body radiation therapy had more unique TCR clones (median about 10,000 versus 6,900).

Amplicons of TCR beta CDR3 were generated from genomic DNA by two-round multiplex PCR. Primers targeting each individual TRBV and TRBJ gene were applied in first-round PCR. TCRdb reanalysed the multiplex PCR reads using MiXCR and keeps one entry per CDR3 protein. The sample shows about 17,000 distinct CDR3 sequences, approximately 30% of them seen only once. The CDR3 runs 18 residues. After removal of 5 bases from V and 4 bases from J, the junction contained 13 bases not matched to a gene. Germline values: CDR1 MNHEY, CDR2 SMNVEV (reference sequence). This clonotype qualifies as medium-sized. What it binds is not known.

The input for sequencing was PBMCs, taken before or after stereotactic body radiation therapy (not recorded which). The chain combines TRBV27 with TRBJ2-7; 14 nucleotides line up with TRBD2. The receptor comes from a donor of 50 years or more with non-small cell lung cancer. CDR3 sequence: CASSPTLGLAGGMYEQYF. The CDR3 DNA reads TGTGCCAGCAGTCCCACCCTCGGACTAGCGGGAGGTATGTACGAGCAGTACTTC.